One sample yielded the 21 T cell receptor beta chains listed below, sequenced in a study of blood T cells in healthy people across ages. It was with a sample-barcoded 5' primer and a J-beta primer mix that a second PCR of about 7 to 12 cycles was run. Via MiXCR, TCRdb re-called the 5' RACE reads, giving one row per CDR3 protein. The data show 1.8 million or so distinct CDR3 sequences, about two fifths seen once. Material for sequencing was blood. The receptor source for this set is a human donor in good health.

This clonotype was picked up a small number of times. The chain has TRBV29-1 and TRBJ2-7, with D possibly being TRBD1 or TRBD2 (5 bases each). The V gene lost 5 bases and the J gene lost 7 bases, with 9 bases spanning the gap. CDR3 length: 10 residues. Germline CDR1 is SQVTM and CDR2 is ANQGSEA. Written as DNA, the CDR3 is TGCAGCGTTTTTTGGGGGGAGCAGTACTTC. It is translated as CSVFWGEQYF.

The CDR3 DNA reads TGTGCCAGCAGTTATTTATCTTACAGGTTGAGCAATCAGCCCCAGCATTTT. Translated: CASSYLSYRLSNQPQHF. J is TRBJ1-5 and V is TRBV7-2, with TRBD1 as a possible D gene (5 bases). The CDR3 is 17 residues long. The V gene's germline CDR1 is SGHTA and CDR2 FQGNSA. Between the trimmed V and J ends, which lost 6 bases and 1 base, there was a span of 19 bases.

The rearrangement uses TRBV20-1 and TRBJ2-4; D is unclear. The DNA end favors TRBJ2-7, so the J call may be wrong. The CDR3 totals 13 residues. Germline CDR1 is DFQATT and CDR2 is SNEGSKA (reference sequence). The CDR3: CSARPDTAYEQYF. CDR3 in DNA: TGCAGTGCTAGACCCGATACGGCCTACGAGCAGTACTTC.

The chain carries TRBV7-2 and TRBJ2-3; D is possibly TRBD2 (6 bases). Trimming pared 4 bases from V and 3 bases from J, leaving 17 bases between. The CDR3 contains 16 residues. CDR1 SGHTA and CDR2 FQGNSA come from the germline V gene. CDR3 region: CASSSPPGLTTDTQYF. In nucleotides, the CDR3 is TGTGCCAGCAGCTCTCCACCGGGACTTACAACAGATACGCAGTATTTT.

This clonotype was observed a few times. The gene calls are TRBV14 and TRBJ1-2; D gene ambiguous. This CDR3 spans 12 amino acids. Germline CDR1 SGHDN, CDR2 FVKESK. V gave up 0 bases and J gave up 9 bases, with 8 bases separating them. CDR3 coding DNA: TGTGCCAGCAGCCAAGATTATGCTCGCTACACCTTC. Its protein product is CASSQDYARYTF.

The chain has TRBV6-5 and TRBJ2-1; 10 bases agree with TRBD2. Trimming removed 2 bases from V and 3 bases from J; junction bases left unmatched: 4. The CDR3 has 16 amino acids. CDR1 MNHEY and CDR2 SVGAGI come from the germline V gene. CDR3 residues: CASSYERGGLYNEQFF. The CDR3 DNA reads TGTGCCAGCAGTTACGAGCGGGGGGGCCTCTACAATGAGCAGTTCTTC.

The chain uses TRBV29-1 and TRBJ2-7; perhaps D is TRBD1 or TRBD2 (6 bases each). V dropped 2 bases and J dropped 2 bases, with 7 bases sitting between them. The CDR3 spans 12 residues. Germline CDR1 SQVTM, CDR2 ANQGSEA. CDR3 DNA sequence: TGCAGCGTTGAAAGGGGGGCCTACGAGCAGTACTTC. Residues: CSVERGAYEQYF.

The V call is TRBV20-1, the J call TRBJ1-6; TRBD1 matches at 8 bases. Trimming at V came to 6 bases and at J to 5 bases, leaving 9 bases not matched to a gene. The germline CDR1 and CDR2 sequences are DFQATT and SNEGSKA (reference sequence). The CDR3 has 15 amino acids. CDR3 in amino acids: CSAEGADRDNSPLHF. The CDR3 nucleotides are TGCAGTGCCGAAGGAGCGGACAGGGATAATTCACCCCTCCACTTT.

This clonotype was seen a handful of times. This chain links TRBV5-1 with TRBJ2-3, with TRBD1 matching over 7 bases. Unmatched junction bases numbered 3, after V lost 2 bases and J lost 0 bases. CDR1 and CDR2 (germline): SGHRS, YFSETQ. The CDR3 loop spans 15 amino acids. The CDR3 spells CASSLTGVSTDTQYF. CDR3 sequence (DNA): TGCGCCAGCAGCTTAACAGGGGTTAGCACAGATACGCAGTATTTT.

The chain recombines TRBV7-9 with TRBJ1-1; D uncertain. The CDR3 spans 14 residues. Germline assignment: CDR1 SEHNR and CDR2 FQNEAQ (reference sequence). Between the trimmed V and J ends, which lost 0 bases and 1 base, there was a span of 6 bases. The DNA for the CDR3 is TGTGCCAGCAGCTTAGCGGCAGCGAACACTGAAGCTTTCTTT. It translates to CASSLAAANTEAFF.

This clonotype was detected only a few times. The V and J genes are TRBV2 and TRBJ2-1, with TRBD2 matching 7 bases. V trimming: 1 base; J trimming: 5 bases; junction bases outside the gene matches: 5. The germline gives CDR1 SNHLY, CDR2 FYNNEI. This CDR3 is built from 15 residues. The CDR3 here is CASSEEAGRDNEQFF. CDR3 bases: TGTGCCAGCAGTGAAGAAGCGGGGAGAGACAATGAGCAGTTCTTC.

Of note for this clonotype: Relative to the germline gene, one junction end is altered; a read error may explain this. V is TRBV20-1 and J is TRBJ2-5; D gene ambiguous. The DNA end lines up better with TRBJ2-7; the J call may be wrong. Germline CDR1 reads DFQATT; CDR2 reads SNEGSKA (reference sequence). The CDR3 runs to 13 residues. The CDR3 is CGARDGVGDEQYF. CDR3 bases: TGCGGTGCTAGAGACGGAGTCGGTGACGAGCAGTACTTC.

The chain employs TRBV4-2 and TRBJ1-1; D uncertain. Germline assignment: CDR1 LGHNA and CDR2 YNFKEQ. V shed 4 bases and J shed 0 bases, with 15 bases lying between them. The CDR3 covers 16 residues. Written as DNA, the CDR3 is TGTGCCAGCAGCCCCCGTTTGATGGTAGTGAACACTGAAGCTTTCTTT. The encoded protein is CASSPRLMVVNTEAFF.

The rearrangement uses TRBV11-2 and TRBJ2-1; D is ambiguous. The germline gives CDR1 SGHAT, CDR2 FQNNGV. This CDR3 has 16 residues. V lost 2 bases, J lost 1 base, and 12 bases lay in between. The CDR3 region has the DNA TGTGCCAGCAGCTTAAGCCCCGGGTCGTCCTACAATGAGCAGTTCTTC. Its protein product is CASSLSPGSSYNEQFF. Together with reference TRBV11-2 and TRBJ2-1, the CDR3 gives the full variable domain: EAGVAQSPRYKIIEKRQSVAFWCNPISGHATLYWYQQILGQGPKLLIQFQNNGVVDDSQLPKDRFSAERLKGVDSTLKIQPAKLEDSAVYLCASSLSPGSSYNEQFFGPGTRLTVL.

The chain links TRBV20-1 to TRBJ2-1; D remains ambiguous. Trimming cost V 4 bases and J 5 bases, with 15 bases left between them. This CDR3 region has 14 residues. Germline values: CDR1 DFQATT, CDR2 SNEGSKA (reference sequence). The CDR3 DNA sequence: TGCAGTGCTAAGGACCGCAGTTGGAACAATGAGCAGTTCTTC. This sequence encodes CSAKDRSWNNEQFF.

There are many counts of this clonotype. The rearrangement uses TRBV6-5 and TRBJ1-6; D remains unclear. Trimming removed 6 bases from V and 6 bases from J, with 12 bases in between. The V gene's germline CDR1 is MNHEY and CDR2 SVGAGI. This CDR3 is built from 14 residues. CDR3 nucleotides: TGTGCCAGCAGACCGGACGGATCTAATTCACCCCTCCACTTT. This codes for CASRPDGSNSPLHF.

The V gene is TRBV5-6, the J gene TRBJ2-7; D is undetermined. The CDR3 totals 14 residues. V was cut by 0 bases and J by 2 bases, with 9 bases left in between. Germline V gene sequence: CDR1 SGHDT, CDR2 YYEEEE. The CDR3 bases are TGTGCCAGCAGCTTGGAACGGTCGACCTACGAGCAGTACTTC. Residues: CASSLERSTYEQYF.

With regard to this clonotype: Just one base apart from a much larger clone, this may be a read error. The rearrangement joins TRBV4-2 to TRBJ2-7; D ambiguous. The CDR3 loop spans 15 amino acids. Germline V gene data show CDR1 as LGHNA and CDR2 as YNFKEQ. CDR3 residues: CASNQEGHQAREQYF. The CDR3 nucleotides read TGTGCCAGCAACCAAGAAGGCCACCAGGCGCGGGAGCAGTACTTC.

This clonotype was seen more than once but under ten times. The V gene is TRBV15, the J gene TRBJ1-4; 7 bases line up with TRBD1. V lost 1 base and J lost 5; bases outside the gene matches: 19. Germline V lookup: CDR1 LNHNV, CDR2 YYDKDF (reference sequence). This CDR3 is 20 amino acids long. CDR3 amino acids: CATSRAPPGTETFENEKLFF. The DNA for the CDR3 is TGTGCCACCAGCAGAGCCCCTCCCGGGACAGAAACTTTCGAAAATGAAAAACTGTTTTTT.

The rearrangement uses TRBV25-1 and TRBJ1-1; D not certain. The germline V and J ends were trimmed by 3 bases and 7 bases, with 18 bases remaining between them. The CDR3 runs to 15 residues. Germline V gives CDR1 MGHDK, CDR2 SYGVNS. The CDR3 region is CASSDVEETRNEAFF. CDR3 nucleotide sequence: TGTGCCAGCAGTGATGTCGAGGAGACAAGGAATGAAGCTTTCTTT.

This clonotype was picked up a small number of times. The chain has TRBV7-3 and TRBJ2-3; D gene ambiguous. The germline gives CDR1 SGHTA, CDR2 FQGTGA. The germline V and J ends were trimmed by 2 bases and 6 bases, with 9 bases remaining between them. The CDR3 contains 13 residues. The CDR3 protein is CASSLPETDTQYF. CDR3 bases: TGTGCCAGCAGCTTACCTGAAACGGATACGCAGTATTTT.